Described below is a single T cell receptor beta chain sequence and its context. Its target is not known. The sample is drawn from a study of T cells in women clearing cervical HPV infection. The study's findings and limits: CIN3+ cases had significantly higher TCR repertoire richness than controls, but evenness did not differ.

Genomic DNA, averaging roughly 1,200 ng per sample, yielded TCR beta CDR3 via immunoSEQ. The protocol was immunoSEQ multiplex PCR, while the TCRdb copy is restricted to in-frame clones and leaves out a portion. The sample table includes under 50,000 clones. This clonotype was sampled from a woman aged 18 to 75 with a cervical HPV16 infection that either progressed to CIN3+ or cleared (not recorded which). Sequenced material: blood buffy coat.

The DNA read from the CDR3 is TGTGCCAGCAGCGAAGGGTCTGGGGCCAACGTG. Encoded protein: CASSEGSGANV. The complete CDR3 sequence is CASSEGSGANVLFF. The V and J genes are TRBV7-2 and TRBJ2-2, with TRBD1 as a possible D gene (5 bases). The read terminates 3 residues ahead of where the CDR3 ends, so the germline J gene completes it. The CDR3 is made up of 14 amino acids. Looked up from germline, CDR1 is SGHTA and CDR2 is FQGNSA.